One sample yielded the 6 T cell receptor beta chains listed below, sequenced in a study of T cell changes during pregnancy in multiple sclerosis. Here immunoSEQ multiplex PCR was the method, and the copy in TCRdb shows in-frame clones only, minus some. The sample has around 80,000 clones, 94% seen once; the top ten hold around 0.97%. This sample comprised peripheral blood, obtained in the second trimester of pregnancy. The receptors derive from a female donor in good health, enrolled as a control in a pregnancy study.

This chain joins TRBV5-4 and TRBJ2-7, with unresolved D. From germline, CDR1 is SGHNT and CDR2 YYREEE (reference sequence). The V end lost 0 bases, the J end lost 0 bases, and 10 bases lay between the germline ends. This CDR3 has 15 residues. The CDR3 coding sequence is TGTGCCAGCAGCTTGGCCTCCAGGCTCTCCTACGAGCAGTACTTC. This sequence encodes CASSLASRLSYEQYF.

The count of this clone is one. In nucleotides, the CDR3 is TGTGCCAGCTCACCCGGGGCTAGCGGGAACTCCTACGAGCAGTACTTC. Translated: CASSPGASGNSYEQYF. The V call is TRBV18, the J call TRBJ2-7; 9 bases fit TRBD2. With 3 bases clipped from V and 0 bases from J, the junction kept 6 bases outside the gene matches. This CDR3 is built from 16 residues. CDR1 and CDR2 from the germline V gene are KGHSH and LQKENI.

The V and J genes are TRBV5-4 and TRBJ2-5, with D possibly being TRBD2 (5 bases). V lost 3 bases, J lost 5 bases, and 14 bases lay in between. CDR3 length: 14 residues. CDR1 and CDR2 from the germline V gene are SGHNT and YYREEE (reference sequence). CDR3 sequence: CASSSKDGMETQYF. The CDR3 bases are TGTGCCAGCAGCTCCAAGGACGGGATGGAGACCCAGTACTTC.

The V and J genes are TRBV5-1 and TRBJ2-1, with D maybe TRBD2 (6 bases). This CDR3 spans 14 amino acids. V dropped 7 bases and J dropped 7 bases, with 18 bases sitting between them. Germline CDR1 and CDR2: SGHRS and YFSETQ. For the CDR3, the DNA is TGCGCCAGCGGATGGGACCCCCGGGGGAATGAGCAGTTCTTC. Protein: CASGWDPRGNEQFF.

This chain connects TRBV10-3 to TRBJ1-2; 8 nucleotides align to TRBD1. Germline-derived CDR1 and CDR2 are ENHRY and SYGVKD. The CDR3 runs to 17 residues. J was trimmed by 4 bases and V by 0 bases; bases with no gene match: 10. CDR3: CAISESIVGQGAYGYTF. The CDR3 region has the DNA TGTGCCATCAGTGAGTCGATTGTTGGACAGGGAGCCTATGGCTACACCTTC.

The J gene is TRBJ2-1, the V gene TRBV19; tentative D call: TRBD2 (6 bases). CDR1 is LNHDA, CDR2 SQIVND, per germline (reference sequence). This CDR3 is 15 amino acids long. V was clipped by 7 bases and J by 4 bases, with 17 bases between them. For the CDR3, the DNA is TGTGCCAGTACCGGAACTAGCTTGGGGTACAATGAGCAGTTCTTC. Translated, it gives CASTGTSLGYNEQFF.